Listed below are T cell receptor beta chains from one sample, sequenced in a study of blood T cell repertoires in COVID-19. The table came from immunoSEQ multiplex PCR; TCRdb's copy has only in-frame clones and leaves some out. Of more than 110,000 clones listed, around 87% are singletons. The sequencing input was peripheral blood. These receptors were taken from a woman aged 40 to 55 with acute or convalescent COVID-19. Both conserved end residues are part of each CDR3. The D gene is left open where the match is weak. A clone size is listed for some rows: how often the clone was seen (once, few, many), or a class if it is expanded.

J: TRBJ1-5; size: NA; V: TRBV19; D: NA; DNA: TGTGCCAGTAGTATAGGACTTAATAGCAATCAGCCCCAGCATTTT; CDR3: CASSIGLNSNQPQHF
J: TRBJ2-1; size: NA; V: TRBV28; D: NA; DNA: TGTGCCACCTACCACAATGAGCAGTTCTTC; CDR3: CATYHNEQFF
J: TRBJ2-5; size: NA; V: TRBV24-1; D: TRBD2; DNA: TGTGCCACCAGTGAGATAGCGGGGGGCCGAGAGACCCAGTACTTC; CDR3: CATSEIAGGRETQYF
J: TRBJ2-3; size: NA; V: TRBV7-9; D: TRBD2; DNA: TGTGCCAGCAGTACAACATCGGGAGGGCCCCCAGATACGCAGTATTTT; CDR3: CASSTTSGGPPDTQYF
J: TRBJ2-7; size: NA; V: TRBV4-3; D: NA; DNA: TGCGCCAGCAGCCAAGATCGGACTAACAGCAATCCCCCCTACGAGCAGTACTTC; CDR3: CASSQDRTNSNPPYEQYF
J: TRBJ1-4; size: NA; V: TRBV18; D: NA; DNA: TGTGCCAGCTCGCCGCCACTAGGCAATGAAAAACTGTTTTTT; CDR3: CASSPPLGNEKLFF
J: TRBJ1-3; size: once; V: TRBV18; D: NA; DNA: TGTGCCAGCTCACCAATAGTGAGCTCTGGAAACACCATATATTTT; CDR3: CASSPIVSSGNTIYF
J: TRBJ1-5; size: NA; V: TRBV7-9; D: NA; DNA: TGTGCCAGCACCAAAGACCCGGGCAGGGAAGGTAATCAGCCCCAGCATTTT; CDR3: CASTKDPGREGNQPQHF
J: TRBJ1-2; size: NA; V: TRBV30; D: TRBD1; DNA: TGTGCCTGGAACAAACAGGGGGTTGGCTATGGCTACACCTTC; CDR3: CAWNKQGVGYGYTF
J: TRBJ1-4; size: NA; V: TRBV27; D: NA; DNA: TGTGCCAGCAGTTTCCGGGGAGGGGCGAATGAAAAACTGTTTTTT; CDR3: CASSFRGGANEKLFF
J: TRBJ2-1; size: NA; V: TRBV3-1/TRBV3-2; D: NA; DNA: TGTGCCAGCAGCCAAGATTCCGAGCTACCCTACAATGAGCAGTTCTTC; CDR3: CASSQDSELPYNEQFF
J: TRBJ2-2; size: NA; V: TRBV28; D: NA; DNA: TGTGCCAGCAGTTTAGCCGGCACCCGGGGCACCGGGGAGCTGTTTTTT; CDR3: CASSLAGTRGTGELFF
J: TRBJ2-3; size: NA; V: TRBV24-1; D: TRBD1; DNA: TGTGCCACCAGTGATTCCCTGACAGGGGGCGCGGGCACAGATACGCAGTATTTT; CDR3: CATSDSLTGGAGTDTQYF
J: TRBJ1-5; size: NA; V: TRBV4-1; D: NA; DNA: TGCGCCAGCAGCCAAGAGTTTGAGGGCAGGAGCAATCAGCCCCAGCATTTT; CDR3: CASSQEFEGRSNQPQHF
J: TRBJ2-5; size: once; V: TRBV7-9; D: NA; DNA: TGTGCCAGCAGCTTAGCGGGCGAGACCCAGTACTTC; CDR3: CASSLAGETQYF
J: TRBJ2-1; size: NA; V: TRBV6-5; D: NA; DNA: TGTGCCAGCAGTTACTCGGTCGGCAATGAGCAGTTCTTC; CDR3: CASSYSVGNEQFF
J: TRBJ2-5; size: NA; V: TRBV10-3; D: TRBD1; DNA: TGTGCCATCAGGGGACAGGGGGCGGGGGAGACCCAGTACTTC; CDR3: CAIRGQGAGETQYF
J: TRBJ1-3; size: NA; V: TRBV13; D: NA; DNA: TGTGCCAGCAGGGTGGCTTCTCTTACCTCTGGAAACACCATATATTTT; CDR3: CASRVASLTSGNTIYF
J: TRBJ1-2; size: once; V: TRBV9; D: NA; DNA: TGTGCCAGCAGCCCCCCGGGGGAGTATGGCTACACCTTC; CDR3: CASSPPGEYGYTF
J: TRBJ1-2; size: NA; V: TRBV27; D: NA; DNA: TGTGCCAGCCGCCTCGGGGGAGGTGGCTACACCTTC; CDR3: CASRLGGGGYTF
J: TRBJ2-5; size: once; V: TRBV19; D: TRBD2; DNA: TGTGCCAGTAGTATCCCCGGGACTAGCATAGAGACCCAGTACTTC; CDR3: CASSIPGTSIETQYF
J: TRBJ2-2; size: NA; V: TRBV18; D: TRBD2; DNA: TGTGCCAGCTCACCACTCACGCCTAGCGGTAACACCGGGGAGCTGTTTTTT; CDR3: CASSPLTPSGNTGELFF
J: TRBJ1-1; size: NA; V: TRBV9; D: NA; DNA: TGTGCCAGCAGCCCCTCAGGGAACACTGAAGCTTTCTTT; CDR3: CASSPSGNTEAFF
J: TRBJ1-3; size: NA; V: TRBV10-3; D: NA; DNA: TGTGCCATCAGTGAGTCGCAGGCTACATCTGGAAACACCATATATTTT; CDR3: CAISESQATSGNTIYF
J: TRBJ2-1; size: NA; V: TRBV18; D: TRBD2; DNA: TGTGCCAGCTTACCGGGGCAACTAGCGGGTGCTGAGCAGTTCTTC; CDR3: CASLPGQLAGAEQFF
J: TRBJ2-1; size: NA; V: TRBV19; D: TRBD2; DNA: TGTGCCAGTACCTCGGGACTAGCTGTTGATGAGCAGTTCTTC; CDR3: CASTSGLAVDEQFF
J: TRBJ2-1; size: once; V: TRBV19; D: TRBD1; DNA: TGTGCCAGTGTCCACCCCCGGGACAGGCCAGTTAAAGGGCAGTTCTTC; CDR3: CASVHPRDRPVKGQFF